The T cell receptor beta chain described here comes from a study of response to subunit inactivated influenza vaccine. The study, taken as a whole, reports: It was the authors' suggestion that each seasonal influenza vaccination recruits few new T cells.

In TCRdb, the RT-PCR reads were re-called with MiXCR into one record per CDR3 protein. The table shows 800,000 to 1,000,000 distinct CDR3 sequences, with 21% occurring only once. The V gene's germline CDR1 is SGHTA and CDR2 FQGNSA. The CDR3 sequence is 15 residues long. V was shortened by 1 base and J by 4 bases, with 13 bases between the two germline ends. Concerning this clonotype: Antigen unknown.

The V gene is TRBV7-2, the J gene TRBJ2-5; D tentatively reads TRBD1 or TRBD2 (5 bases each). The sequence was collected from a man in his fifties who received an inactivated influenza vaccine. Source: PBMCs from blood, taken roughly 5 days after vaccination. For the CDR3, the DNA is TGTGCCAGCAGCTTAGTCTGGGACCGCCGAGAGACCCAGTACTTC. It yields the protein CASSLVWDRRETQYF.